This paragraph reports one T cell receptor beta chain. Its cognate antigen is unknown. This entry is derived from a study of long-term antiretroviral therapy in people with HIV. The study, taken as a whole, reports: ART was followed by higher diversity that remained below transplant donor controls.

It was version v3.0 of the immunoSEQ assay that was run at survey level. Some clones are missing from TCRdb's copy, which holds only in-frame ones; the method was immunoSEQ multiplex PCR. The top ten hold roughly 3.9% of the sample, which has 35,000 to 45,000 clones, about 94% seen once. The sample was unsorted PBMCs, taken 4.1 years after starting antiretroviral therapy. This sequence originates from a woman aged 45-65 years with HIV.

The CDR3 spells CASRFTRGADEQFF. Written as DNA, the CDR3 is TGTGCCAGCAGGTTCACGAGGGGGGCCGATGAGCAGTTCTTC. The gene calls are TRBV6-1 and TRBJ2-1; perhaps D is TRBD1 or TRBD2 (6 bases each). Germline V gene sequence: CDR1 MNHNS, CDR2 SASEGT. Trimming took 6 bases from V and 8 from J, leaving 17 bases between them. The CDR3 runs to 14 residues.